The present TCR beta chain was sequenced within a study of T cells after yellow fever vaccination. The table lists this clonotype with a few counts. Looked up from germline, CDR1 is GTSNPN and CDR2 is SVGIG (reference sequence). V shed 4 bases and J shed 0 bases, with 10 bases lying between them. The CDR3 contains 14 residues. TCRdb reprocessed the 5' RACE reads via MiXCR and lists one record per CDR3 protein. The sample yields 300,000 or so distinct CDR3 sequences, 3% to 4.5% seen once. The chain links TRBV30 to TRBJ2-1; D may be TRBD1 (6 bases). The receptor was derived from a man aged 18 to 30 who received the YFV17D yellow fever vaccine. The specimen comprised PBMCs, sampled 5 days after the yellow fever booster vaccination. The CDR3 here is CAWNRAHSYNEQFF. The CDR3 DNA sequence: TGTGCCTGGAACAGGGCCCACTCCTACAATGAGCAGTTCTTC.